This TCR beta chain was recovered during a study of T cells in Graves' hyperthyroidism and ophthalmopathy. This CDR3 has 14 residues. Germline values: CDR1 MNHEY, CDR2 SVGEGT. V lost 2 bases and J lost 4, with 8 bases in between. RNA transcripts served as the template for amplifying TCR beta CDR3 regions. TCR CDR3 regions were first amplified by RT-PCR with HTBI primers. Each CDR3 protein is one row after TCRdb ran MiXCR on the multiplex PCR reads. Counted here are hundreds of thousands of distinct CDR3 sequences, about 15% occurring once; the ten biggest clones make up about 4.5%. This clonotype was counted at least ten times. As yet, its antigen is unknown. Study findings and constraints: By a 13 V-J model, ophthalmopathy was set apart from stable hyperthyroidism.

The sample consisted of blood. The sequence came from a woman aged 40 to 50 with Graves' ophthalmopathy. The V gene is TRBV6-2 or TRBV6-3, the J gene TRBJ2-2, with TRBD2 as a possible D gene (5 bases). For the CDR3, the DNA is TGTGCCAGCAGTTACCCGACTACCACCGGGGAGCTGTTTTTT. This translates into CASSYPTTTGELFF.